Shown below are 9 T cell receptor beta chains from a single sample sequenced in a study of radiotherapy plus CTLA-4 blockade in lung cancer. Sequencing used immunoSEQ multiplex PCR; TCRdb keeps in-frame clones, though not all of them. The table records tens of thousands of clones, under 75% of them present only once. The starting material was peripheral blood, obtained from a patient treated with radiotherapy plus ipilimumab. The source is a human donor with non-small cell lung cancer whose response to radiotherapy plus ipilimumab could not be evaluated.

The genes are TRBV27 and TRBJ2-7; 11 bases are shared with TRBD2. The CDR3 consists of 14 residues. Germline V gene data show CDR1 as MNHEY and CDR2 as SMNVEV (reference sequence). The V segment lost 6 bases and the J segment 1 base; nucleotides outside the gene matches: 2. For the CDR3, the DNA is TGTGCCAGCAGCACTAGCGGGAGTTCCTACGAGCAGTACTTC. This gives the protein CASSTSGSSYEQYF.

This clone appeared a few times. CDR3 sequence (DNA): TGTGCCTGGAGTGACGGTAATAATTCACCCCTCCACTTT. The encoded protein is CAWSDGNNSPLHF. The chain carries TRBV30 and TRBJ1-6; D uncertain. CDR3 length: 13 amino acids. CDR1 and CDR2 from the germline V gene are GTSNPN and SVGIG (reference sequence). V shed 1 base and J shed 5 bases, with 6 bases lying between them.

This rearrangement joins TRBV5-1 to TRBJ2-5; D possibly corresponds to TRBD2 (6 bases). There are 14 residues in the CDR3. Trimming shortened V by 2 bases and J by 4 bases, and 12 bases separated the two germline ends. Looked up from germline, CDR1 is SGHRS and CDR2 is YFSETQ. CDR3 DNA: TGCGCCAGCAGCTTATGGGGGGATGGAGAGACCCAGTACTTC. Encoded protein: CASSLWGDGETQYF.

This clone rates as medium-sized. The chain is built from TRBV5-1 and TRBJ1-1, with D tentatively TRBD1 (6 bases). This CDR3 is built from 15 residues. Germline loops: CDR1 SGHRS, CDR2 YFSETQ. Trimming removed 3 bases from V and 4 bases from J, with 16 bases in between. Written as DNA, the CDR3 is TGCGCCAGCAGCTCCTCACAGGGCTGGGGCACTGAAGCTTTCTTT. Its translation: CASSSSQGWGTEAFF.

The chain uses TRBV19 and TRBJ1-1; no reliable D call. V lost 7 bases to trimming and J lost 6 bases, with 21 bases between them. The CDR3 has 15 amino acids. Germline V gene sequence: CDR1 LNHDA, CDR2 SQIVND (reference sequence). CDR3 nucleotides: TGTGCCAGTAAACGCACGGGAGGGTCGGGAGCTGAAGCTTTCTTT. This sequence encodes CASKRTGGSGAEAFF.

The chain combines TRBV4-1 with TRBJ1-2, with 7 bases matching TRBD1. J gave up 6 bases and V 2 bases, and 6 bases lay outside the gene matches. Germline assignment: CDR1 MGHRA and CDR2 YSYEKL. The CDR3 is made up of 14 amino acids. The CDR3, as DNA: TGCGCCAGCAGCCAACCCGGACAGGTTAATGGCTACACCTTC. Protein: CASSQPGQVNGYTF.

This clone was counted between two and nine times. The chain joins TRBV4-1 to TRBJ1-4, with no clear D. The V and J ends lost 0 bases and 4 bases respectively, with 9 bases between them. Germline V gene sequence: CDR1 MGHRA, CDR2 YSYEKL. The CDR3 sequence is 15 residues long. The CDR3 sequence is CASSQDTGLNEKLFF. In DNA, the CDR3 is TGCGCCAGCAGCCAAGATACTGGGCTTAATGAAAAACTGTTTTTT.

V usage is TRBV12-5 and J usage is TRBJ1-2; TRBD1 agrees at 8 bases. There are 14 residues in the CDR3. Germline V gene sequence: CDR1 LGHNT, CDR2 FRNRAP. V dropped 6 bases and J dropped 4; count of bases not matched to a gene: 7. CDR3 nucleotide sequence: TGTGCTAGTGGCTACGGGACAGGAACCTATGGCTACACCTTC. It is translated as CASGYGTGTYGYTF.

V gene TRBV7-2 combines with J gene TRBJ1-6, with TRBD1 as a possible D gene (5 bases). In germline, CDR1 is SGHTA, CDR2 FQGNSA. Trimming pared 5 bases from V and 10 bases from J, leaving 21 bases between. This CDR3 has 16 amino acids. Written as DNA, the CDR3 is TGTGCCAGCAGCACAAGTAGGGCAGGGTTAGGGTCACCCCTCCACTTT. The encoded protein is CASSTSRAGLGSPLHF.